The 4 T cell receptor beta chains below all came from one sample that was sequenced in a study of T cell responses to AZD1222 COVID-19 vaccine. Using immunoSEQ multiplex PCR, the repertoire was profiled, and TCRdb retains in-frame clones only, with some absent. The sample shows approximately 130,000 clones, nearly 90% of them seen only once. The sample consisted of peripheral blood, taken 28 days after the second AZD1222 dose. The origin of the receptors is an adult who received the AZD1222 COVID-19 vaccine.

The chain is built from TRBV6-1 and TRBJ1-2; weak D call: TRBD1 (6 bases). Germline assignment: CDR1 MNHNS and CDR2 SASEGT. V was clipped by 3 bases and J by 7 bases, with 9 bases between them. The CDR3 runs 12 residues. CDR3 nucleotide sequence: TGTGCCAGCAGTGATAACAGGGTTGGCTACACCTTC. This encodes CASSDNRVGYTF.

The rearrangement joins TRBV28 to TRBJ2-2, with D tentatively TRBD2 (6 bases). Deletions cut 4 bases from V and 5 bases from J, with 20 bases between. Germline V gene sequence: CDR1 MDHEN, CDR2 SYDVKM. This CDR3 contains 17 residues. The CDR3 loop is CASSSPVAAFGTGELFF. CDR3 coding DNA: TGTGCCAGCAGTTCACCCGTAGCGGCCTTTGGAACCGGGGAGCTGTTTTTT.

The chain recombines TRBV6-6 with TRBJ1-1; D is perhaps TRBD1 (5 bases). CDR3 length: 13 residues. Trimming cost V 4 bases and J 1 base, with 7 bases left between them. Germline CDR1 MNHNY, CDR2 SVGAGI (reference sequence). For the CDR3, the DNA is TGTGCCAGCAGTTGGGACGGGAACACTGAAGCTTTCTTT. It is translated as CASSWDGNTEAFF.

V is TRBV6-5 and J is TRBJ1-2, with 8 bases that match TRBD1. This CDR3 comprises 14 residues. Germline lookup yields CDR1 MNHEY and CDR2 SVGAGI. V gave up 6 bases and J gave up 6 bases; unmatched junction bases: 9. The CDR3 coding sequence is TGTGCCAGCAGGGCTTGGGACAGGCAGCATGGCTACACCTTC. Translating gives CASRAWDRQHGYTF.